What follows are 4 T cell receptor beta chains derived from one specimen sequenced in a study of blood T cell repertoires in COVID-19. Generated by immunoSEQ multiplex PCR, the TCRdb table keeps only in-frame clones and is missing some. The sample includes about 230,000 clones, roughly 84% of them seen just once. Sequenced input: peripheral blood. Source of these receptors: a man aged 40-55 years with acute or convalescent COVID-19.

The chain uses TRBV2 and TRBJ2-3; TRBD2 agrees at 13 bases. The CDR3 contains 16 residues. Germline values: CDR1 SNHLY, CDR2 FYNNEI. V lost 6 bases and J lost 2; bases outside the gene matches: 5. The CDR3 DNA reads as TGTGCCAGCAGCCTGGGACTAGCGGGGCTCACAGATACGCAGTATTTT. Amino acid sequence: CASSLGLAGLTDTQYF. Looking up the rest from reference TRBV2 and TRBJ2-3 gives the full variable domain: EPEVTQTPSHQVTQMGQEVILRCVPISNHLYFYWYRQILGQKVEFLVSFYNNEISEKSEIFDDQFSVERPDGSNFTLKIRSTKLEDSAMYFCASSLGLAGLTDTQYFGPGTRLTVL.

J is TRBJ1-4 and V is TRBV7-8, with 7 bases aligning to TRBD1. Losses at the gene ends were 5 bases for V and 6 bases for J; bases not matched to a gene: 9. CDR1 and CDR2 from the germline V gene are SGHVS and FQNEAQ. The CDR3 has 15 amino acids. CDR3 sequence: CASSTGDRLYEKLFF. The CDR3 region has the DNA TGTGCCAGCAGCACAGGGGACAGACTATATGAAAAACTGTTTTTT.

This clone has just one count. The rearrangement uses TRBV5-6 and TRBJ2-1; 10 nucleotides align to TRBD1. The trim removed 3 bases at V and 6 bases at J, leaving 6 bases unmatched. The CDR3 length is 15 residues. Germline loops: CDR1 SGHDT, CDR2 YYEEEE. CDR3 DNA: TGTGCCAGCAGCTACCGAGGGACAGGGGCCAATGAGCAGTTCTTC. Its protein product is CASSYRGTGANEQFF. The whole variable domain, remainder taken from reference TRBV5-6 and TRBJ2-1, is DAGVTQSPTHLIKTRGQQVTLRCSPKSGHDTVSWYQQALGQGPQFIFQYYEEEERQRGNFPDRFSGHQFPNYSSELNVNALLLGDSALYLCASSYRGTGANEQFFGPGTRLTVL.

The chain is built from TRBV9 and TRBJ2-7; 7 bases line up with TRBD2. The CDR3 runs 15 residues. The germline V gene has CDR1 SGDLS and CDR2 YYNGEE. J lost 3 bases, V lost 0 bases, and 6 bases had no gene match. CDR3 DNA sequence: TGTGCCAGCAGCGTAGGGGGAGGGCGCCTCTACGAGCAGTACTTC. It is translated as CASSVGGGRLYEQYF. The entire variable domain, with the rest obtained from reference TRBV9 and TRBJ2-7, is as follows: DSGVTQTPKHLITATGQRVTLRCSPRSGDLSVYWYQQSLDQGLQFLIQYYNGEERAKGNILERFSAQQFPDLHSELNLSSLELGDSALYFCASSVGGGRLYEQYFGPGTRLTVT.